The 32 T cell receptor beta chains in this list originate from one sample, sequenced in a study of shared clonotypes between healthy human individuals. The naive CD8 subset, CD45RO-negative cells positively selected for CCR7, excluded terminally differentiated effector memory CD45RA+ cells. Some clones are missing from TCRdb's copy, which holds only in-frame ones; the method was immunoSEQ multiplex PCR. This repertoire shows about 820,000 clones, 92% found once; its top ten account for less than 25%. The specimen sequenced was naive CD8+ T cells sorted from blood. These receptors were obtained from a man aged 25-45 years in good health.

This clone came up once. The chain couples TRBV12-5 to TRBJ1-2, with D unclear. The CDR3 runs 13 residues. CDR1 is LGHNT and CDR2 is FRNRAP in the germline V gene. V shed 7 bases and J shed 2 bases, with 11 bases lying between them. The CDR3 DNA is TGTGCTAGTGCGAACGGACTGAACTATGGCTACACCTTC. The encoded protein is CASANGLNYGYTF. Together with reference TRBV12-5 and TRBJ1-2, the CDR3 gives the full variable domain: DARVTQTPRHKVTEMGQEVTMRCQPILGHNTVFWYRQTMMQGLELLAYFRNRAPLDDSGMPKDRFSAEMPDATLATLKIQPSEPRDSAVYFCASANGLNYGYTFGSGTRLTVV.

This clone was seen only once. The CDR3 loop reads CASSSLHNIGEQFF. As DNA, the CDR3 is TGTGCCAGCAGCTCCCTTCACAATATTGGAGAGCAGTTCTTC. V and J are TRBV27 and TRBJ2-1; D remains ambiguous. This CDR3 is built from 14 residues. V lost 6 bases to trimming and J lost 10 bases, with 19 bases between them. The V gene's germline CDR1 is MNHEY and CDR2 SMNVEV (reference sequence).

The J gene is TRBJ1-4, the V gene TRBV10-3, with TRBD1 matching 7 bases. The CDR3 has 16 residues. Germline CDR1 reads ENHRY; CDR2 reads SYGVKD. V lost 4 bases to trimming and J lost 4 bases; unmatched junction nucleotides: 9. CDR3: CAISGTGAGHNEKLFF. The DNA of the CDR3 is TGTGCCATCAGTGGAACAGGGGCCGGACATAATGAAAAACTGTTTTTT.

DNA for the CDR3: TGTGCCTGGAGTTGGGAAAATGAGCAGTTCTTC. Its translation is CAWSWENEQFF. The chain combines TRBV30 with TRBJ2-1; D is undetermined. Germline lookup yields CDR1 GTSNPN and CDR2 SVGIG (reference sequence). V was shortened by 2 bases and J by 7 bases, with 6 bases between the two germline ends. This CDR3 spans 11 amino acids.

The chain has TRBV6-1 and TRBJ1-1; D is uncertain. Germline CDR1 reads MNHNS; CDR2 reads SASEGT. The CDR3 sequence is 13 residues long. Deletions cut 7 bases from V and 4 bases from J, with 13 bases between. The CDR3 DNA follows: TGTGCCAGCACCCACCGGGGAGGCACTGAAGCTTTCTTT. Amino acid sequence: CASTHRGGTEAFF.

V is TRBV5-5 and J is TRBJ2-3, with a tentative D call TRBD1 (6 bases). V lost 1 base and J lost 2, with 23 bases in between. CDR1 is SGHKS, CDR2 YYEKEE, per germline (reference sequence). This CDR3 spans 19 amino acids. This chain's CDR3 is CASSLKVGSTGIITDTQYF. CDR3 coding DNA: TGTGCCAGCAGCTTGAAGGTGGGGAGTACAGGGATCATCACAGATACGCAGTATTTT. Together with reference TRBV5-5 and TRBJ2-3, the CDR3 gives the full variable domain: DAGVTQSPTHLIKTRGQQVTLRCSPISGHKSVSWYQQVLGQGPQFIFQYYEKEERGRGNFPDRFSARQFPNYSSELNVNALLLGDSALYLCASSLKVGSTGIITDTQYFGPGTRLTVL.

This clone occurred once. The V gene is TRBV27, the J gene TRBJ2-1; 9 positions match TRBD1. The CDR3 sequence is 14 residues long. Germline V lookup: CDR1 MNHEY, CDR2 SMNVEV (reference sequence). Losses at the gene ends were 5 bases for V and 4 bases for J; bases not matched to a gene: 3. The CDR3 sequence: CASSGTGTYNEQFF. The CDR3 DNA reads as TGTGCCAGCAGTGGGACAGGGACGTACAATGAGCAGTTCTTC.

The CDR3 coding sequence is TGTGCCAGCGAGCCGGAGGGCCAAAGCTCCTACGAGCAGTACTTC. It encodes CASEPEGQSSYEQYF. The rearrangement joins TRBV25-1 to TRBJ2-7, with a tentative D call TRBD2 (6 bases). V dropped 8 bases and J dropped 0 bases, with 17 bases sitting between them. The CDR3 length is 15 residues. The germline V gene encodes CDR1 MGHDK and CDR2 SYGVNS.

The rearrangement uses TRBV5-8 and TRBJ2-7; D remains ambiguous. The germline CDR1 and CDR2 sequences are SGHTS and YDEGEE. Trimming pared 2 bases from V and 4 bases from J, leaving 13 bases between. This CDR3 has 14 residues. CDR3 loop: CASSFLSGQYEQYF. The DNA for the CDR3 is TGTGCCAGCAGCTTTTTGTCGGGCCAGTACGAGCAGTACTTC.

The chain is built from TRBV6-1 and TRBJ2-1; no reliable D call. Germline V CDR1 and CDR2: MNHNS, SASEGT. The CDR3 loop spans 15 amino acids. The V end was cut by 8 bases, the J end by 6 bases, with 20 bases between. As DNA, the CDR3 is TGTGCCAGCCTCGGCGATGTGGTATTTGTCAATGAGCAGTTCTTC. The encoded protein is CASLGDVVFVNEQFF.

Here the CDR3 reads CASSLGQGQNNEQFF. The CDR3 bases are TGTGCCAGCAGCTTGGGACAGGGGCAGAACAATGAGCAGTTCTTC. This chain links TRBV7-3 with TRBJ2-1; TRBD1 agrees at 10 bases. V shed 3 bases and J 5 bases; nucleotides not matched to a gene: 4. The CDR3 runs to 15 residues. Germline values: CDR1 SGHTA, CDR2 FQGTGA.

The CDR3 protein is CASSPALGLGQETQYF. The CDR3 region has the DNA TGTGCCAGCAGCCCAGCCTTGGGACTAGGACAAGAGACCCAGTACTTC. V is TRBV7-9 and J is TRBJ2-5; 8 nucleotides align to TRBD2. With 5 bases clipped from V and 2 bases from J, the junction kept 10 bases outside the gene matches. CDR3 size: 16 residues. Germline loops: CDR1 SEHNR, CDR2 FQNEAQ (reference sequence).

V gene TRBV7-9 combines with J gene TRBJ2-7, with 8 bases identical to TRBD2. CDR3 size: 16 residues. Germline values: CDR1 SEHNR, CDR2 FQNEAQ (reference sequence). Germline trimming cut 6 bases from V and 5 bases from J; bases unmatched to any gene: 15. CDR3: CASSFPRSGRFDEQYF. CDR3 DNA: TGTGCCAGCAGTTTCCCCAGAAGCGGGAGATTCGACGAGCAGTACTTC.

The chain has TRBV7-2 and TRBJ2-7, with D possibly being TRBD2 (5 bases). The CDR3 extends over 15 amino acids. Trimming took off 1 base at V and 0 bases at J, with 10 bases between the two ends. Germline V gene sequence: CDR1 SGHTA, CDR2 FQGNSA. CDR3 residues: CASSLVRGNSYEQYF. The CDR3 DNA reads as TGTGCCAGCAGCTTAGTTAGAGGGAACTCCTACGAGCAGTACTTC.

This chain links TRBV29-1 with TRBJ2-2; D perhaps matches TRBD2 (6 bases). CDR3 length: 15 residues. Germline CDR1 SQVTM, CDR2 ANQGSEA. Trimming removed 3 bases from V and 0 bases from J, with 11 bases in between. The CDR3 is CSVDGTAANTGELFF. The CDR3 DNA is TGCAGCGTTGATGGGACTGCTGCGAACACCGGGGAGCTGTTTTTT.

Of note for this clone: At the DNA level, this CDR3 is encoded by other sequences in the same sample as well. This chain links TRBV9 with TRBJ1-5, with a possible D match to TRBD1 (5 bases). The V end lost 0 bases, the J end lost 6 bases, and 10 bases lay between the germline ends. The CDR3 is 14 amino acids. The germline gives CDR1 SGDLS, CDR2 YYNGEE. CDR3 nucleotides: TGTGCCAGCAGCGTAGGGGGCGGCAGTCAGCCCCAGCATTTT. Protein product: CASSVGGGSQPQHF.

The chain is built from TRBV7-6 and TRBJ1-1; no definite D call. The CDR3 extends over 14 amino acids. Germline values: CDR1 SGHVS, CDR2 FNYEAQ. Trimming took 1 base from V and 5 from J, leaving 11 bases between them. CDR3 sequence: CASSLVLSGTEAFF. Here the CDR3 DNA reads TGTGCCAGCAGCTTAGTTCTTTCGGGAACTGAAGCTTTCTTT.

This clone was picked up one time. The chain uses TRBV27 and TRBJ2-7; D tentatively fits TRBD1 or TRBD2 (5 bases each). In germline, CDR1 is MNHEY, CDR2 SMNVEV (reference sequence). This CDR3 comprises 14 residues. V was pared by 3 bases and J by 6 bases, with 15 bases between. The CDR3 DNA reads TGTGCCAGCAGTTTGATCTCAGGGACCGGCGAGCAGTACTTC. It translates to CASSLISGTGEQYF.

The chain is built from TRBV27 and TRBJ2-1, with 8 bases fitting TRBD1. Germline CDR1 reads MNHEY; CDR2 reads SMNVEV (reference sequence). V lost 5 bases, J lost 12 bases, and 3 bases stayed unmatched. This CDR3 comprises 11 residues. The CDR3: CASSGGTGQFF. The DNA of the CDR3 is TGTGCCAGCAGTGGTGGGACAGGGCAGTTCTTC.

The chain links TRBV14 to TRBJ2-2; 13 bases fit TRBD2. Germline assignment: CDR1 SGHDN and CDR2 FVKESK. This CDR3 region has 23 residues. The V gene end was trimmed by 2 bases and the J gene end by 1 base; junction bases not matched to a gene: 19. The CDR3 DNA follows: TGTGCCAGCAGCCAATTGGTAGGGGGCGAAATGGGGACTAGCGGGAAGAACACCGGGGAGCTGTTTTTT. This translates into CASSQLVGGEMGTSGKNTGELFF.

The chain has TRBV5-5 and TRBJ2-7; D is tentatively TRBD1 or TRBD2 (5 bases each). CDR1 is SGHKS and CDR2 is YYEKEE in the germline V gene (reference sequence). The CDR3 consists of 18 residues. Trimming left V 0 bases short and J 0 bases short, with 19 bases between. The CDR3 DNA follows: TGTGCCAGCAGCTTGGCCGGGGCGGGTCGGGATTACTCCTACGAGCAGTACTTC. Its protein is CASSLAGAGRDYSYEQYF. The full variable domain, completed using reference TRBV5-5 and TRBJ2-7, is DAGVTQSPTHLIKTRGQQVTLRCSPISGHKSVSWYQQVLGQGPQFIFQYYEKEERGRGNFPDRFSARQFPNYSSELNVNALLLGDSALYLCASSLAGAGRDYSYEQYFGPGTRLTVT.

V usage is TRBV27 and J usage is TRBJ2-1; TRBD1 agrees at 8 bases. Germline lookup yields CDR1 MNHEY and CDR2 SMNVEV (reference sequence). The CDR3 is made up of 15 amino acids. V shed 5 bases and J 1 base; nucleotides not matched to a gene: 4. The CDR3 is CASSRGTGSYNEQFF. The CDR3 DNA sequence: TGTGCCAGCAGTCGAGGGACAGGTTCCTACAATGAGCAGTTCTTC.

The CDR3 sequence: CASSLVDGAPYEQYF. CDR3 nucleotides: TGTGCCAGCAGCTTAGTGGACGGGGCCCCCTACGAGCAGTACTTC. V and J are TRBV7-2 and TRBJ2-7; TRBD1 or TRBD2 may be the D gene (5 bases each). V lost 1 base and J 2 bases, leaving 12 bases between the germline ends. This CDR3 is built from 15 residues. Looked up from germline, CDR1 is SGHTA and CDR2 is FQGNSA.

The V gene is TRBV6-5, the J gene TRBJ1-1; D is perhaps TRBD1 (6 bases). The CDR3 is made up of 13 amino acids. CDR1 is MNHEY and CDR2 is SVGAGI in the germline V gene. V was clipped by 6 bases and J by 1 base, with 9 bases between them. CDR3 in amino acids: CASRQGGNTEAFF. The DNA for the CDR3 is TGTGCCAGCAGACAGGGAGGGAACACTGAAGCTTTCTTT.

J is TRBJ1-3 and V is TRBV7-6; D not certain. Trimming left V 5 bases short and J 0 bases short, with 26 bases between. The CDR3 totals 20 residues. Germline CDR1 is SGHVS and CDR2 is FNYEAQ. CDR3 residues: CASSERGPPGLIDSGNTIYF. Written as DNA, the CDR3 is TGTGCCAGCAGCGAGCGGGGTCCGCCAGGCCTGATAGACTCTGGAAACACCATATATTTT.

The rearrangement links TRBV10-3 to TRBJ1-2; the match to TRBD1 covers 8 bases. Per germline, CDR1 ENHRY and CDR2 SYGVKD. V trimming: 3 bases; J trimming: 6 bases; junction bases outside the gene matches: 12. The CDR3 length is 16 residues. CDR3 coding DNA: TGTGCCATCAGTGACTCCGACAGGGGCGGGAGTCATGGCTACACCTTC. It translates to CAISDSDRGGSHGYTF.

The rearrangement links TRBV19 to TRBJ2-3; TRBD2 agrees at 9 bases. Germline trimming cut 3 bases from V and 0 bases from J; bases unmatched to any gene: 4. The CDR3 extends over 16 amino acids. Germline values: CDR1 LNHDA, CDR2 SQIVND (reference sequence). CDR3 in DNA: TGTGCCAGTAGTATCGGGACTAGCCTTAGCACAGATACGCAGTATTTT. Protein product: CASSIGTSLSTDTQYF.

The gene calls are TRBV2 and TRBJ2-7; 12 bases are a match to TRBD1. Germline V CDR1 and CDR2: SNHLY, FYNNEI. The V and J ends lost 8 bases and 0 bases, in that order; junction bases with no gene match: 14. The CDR3 covers 18 residues. The CDR3: CASPSGTGGDLFSYEQYF. DNA for the CDR3: TGTGCCAGCCCGTCCGGGACAGGGGGCGATCTGTTCTCCTACGAGCAGTACTTC.

The chain employs TRBV27 and TRBJ1-5, with D possibly being TRBD1 (6 bases). The ends were cut back, 7 bases at V and 5 bases at J, with 21 bases in the middle. This CDR3 spans 16 amino acids. Looked up from germline, CDR1 is MNHEY and CDR2 is SMNVEV (reference sequence). As DNA, the CDR3 is TGTGCCAGCAAAGACAGGCGAGGCGGGGTGGATCAGCCCCAGCATTTT. Protein sequence: CASKDRRGGVDQPQHF.

The V gene is TRBV28, the J gene TRBJ1-4, with D hard to call. With 5 bases removed from V and 0 bases from J, the gap between germline ends came to 13 bases. The CDR3 is made up of 16 amino acids. The V gene's germline CDR1 is MDHEN and CDR2 SYDVKM. CDR3 amino acids: CASSASIGATNEKLFF. The CDR3 DNA sequence: TGTGCCAGCAGTGCGTCTATTGGTGCAACTAATGAAAAACTGTTTTTT. Using reference TRBV28 and TRBJ1-4 for the parts outside the CDR3, the full variable domain is DVKVTQSSRYLVKRTGEKVFLECVQDMDHENMFWYRQDPGLGLRLIYFSYDVKMKEKGDIPEGYSVSREKKERFSLILESASTNQTSMYLCASSASIGATNEKLFFGSGTQLSVL.

The V call is TRBV7-6, the J call TRBJ2-1; no clear D. V was shortened by 1 base and J by 6 bases, with 13 bases between the two germline ends. The CDR3 covers 15 residues. Germline V gives CDR1 SGHVS, CDR2 FNYEAQ. The CDR3 is CASSLEIGLSNEQFF. The CDR3 DNA reads as TGTGCCAGCAGCTTAGAGATTGGGCTGAGCAATGAGCAGTTCTTC.

The V gene is TRBV9, the J gene TRBJ2-2; 8 positions agree with TRBD2. CDR1 is SGDLS and CDR2 is YYNGEE in the germline V gene. J gave up 2 bases and V 3 bases, and 9 bases lay outside the gene matches. This CDR3 is built from 17 residues. CDR3 region: CASSAPGAGANTGELFF. The DNA for the CDR3 is TGTGCCAGCAGCGCCCCAGGAGCGGGGGCAAACACCGGGGAGCTGTTTTTT.